This T cell receptor beta chain came from a study of preoperative IRX-2 immunotherapy in early breast cancer. Trimming stripped 3 bases from V and 3 bases from J, with 29 bases between. Germline CDR1 GTSNPN, CDR2 SVGIG (reference sequence). This CDR3 contains 19 residues. Sequenced by immunoSEQ multiplex PCR; TCRdb stores in-frame clones only, minus some. The table lists 700 to 850 clones, about four fifths of them singletons. Described treatment: preoperative locoregional IRX-2 cytokine immunotherapy. This phase Ib study tested locoregional IRX-2 cytokine immunotherapy given before surgery. The chain couples TRBV30 to TRBJ1-2; D remains unclear. The material was tumor tissue, obtained before IRX-2 immunotherapy. The clonotype originates from a human donor with breast cancer. The CDR3 sequence is CAWSLSLDPAGAGYYGYTF. The CDR3 DNA reads as TGTGCCTGGAGCTTGTCCCTGGATCCCGCCGGCGCGGGATACTATGGCTACACCTTC. Combining the CDR3 with reference TRBV30 and TRBJ1-2 gives the whole variable domain SQTIHQWPATLVQPVGSPLSLECTVEGTSNPNLYWYRQAAGRGLQLLFYSVGIGQISSEVPQNLSASRPQDRQFILSSKKLLLSDSGFYLCAWSLSLDPAGAGYYGYTFGSGTRLTVV.